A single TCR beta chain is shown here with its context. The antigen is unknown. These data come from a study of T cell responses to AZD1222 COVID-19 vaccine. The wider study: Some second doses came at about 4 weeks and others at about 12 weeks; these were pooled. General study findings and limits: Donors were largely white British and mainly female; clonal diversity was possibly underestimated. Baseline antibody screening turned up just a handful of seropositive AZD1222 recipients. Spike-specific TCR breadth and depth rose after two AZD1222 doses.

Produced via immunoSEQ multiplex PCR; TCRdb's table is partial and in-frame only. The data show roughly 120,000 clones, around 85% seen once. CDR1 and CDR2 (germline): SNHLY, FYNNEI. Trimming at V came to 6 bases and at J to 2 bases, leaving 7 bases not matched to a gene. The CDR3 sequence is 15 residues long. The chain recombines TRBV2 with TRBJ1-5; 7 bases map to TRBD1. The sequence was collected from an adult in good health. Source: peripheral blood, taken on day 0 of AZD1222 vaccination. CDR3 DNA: TGTGCCAGCAGGGAACAGGGGTCGCGCAATCAGCCCCAGCATTTT. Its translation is CASREQGSRNQPQHF.